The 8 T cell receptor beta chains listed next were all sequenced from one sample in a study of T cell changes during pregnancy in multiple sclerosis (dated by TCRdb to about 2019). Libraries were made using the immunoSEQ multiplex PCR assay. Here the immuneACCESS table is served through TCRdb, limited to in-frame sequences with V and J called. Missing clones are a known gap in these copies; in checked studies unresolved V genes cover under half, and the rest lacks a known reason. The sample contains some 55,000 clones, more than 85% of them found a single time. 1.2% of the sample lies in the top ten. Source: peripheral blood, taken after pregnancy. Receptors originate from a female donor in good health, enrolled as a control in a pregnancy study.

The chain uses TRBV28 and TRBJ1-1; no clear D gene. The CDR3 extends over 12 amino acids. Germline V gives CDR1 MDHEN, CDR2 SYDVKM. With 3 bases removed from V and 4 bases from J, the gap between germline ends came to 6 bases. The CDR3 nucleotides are TGTGCCAGCAGTTTCGGGAGCACTGAAGCTTTCTTT. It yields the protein CASSFGSTEAFF.

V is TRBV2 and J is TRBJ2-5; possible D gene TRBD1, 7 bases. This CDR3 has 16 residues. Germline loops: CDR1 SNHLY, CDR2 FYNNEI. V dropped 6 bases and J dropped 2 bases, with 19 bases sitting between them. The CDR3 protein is CASRNLQGRIQETQYF. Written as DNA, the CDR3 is TGTGCCAGCAGGAATCTACAGGGGAGGATACAAGAGACCCAGTACTTC.

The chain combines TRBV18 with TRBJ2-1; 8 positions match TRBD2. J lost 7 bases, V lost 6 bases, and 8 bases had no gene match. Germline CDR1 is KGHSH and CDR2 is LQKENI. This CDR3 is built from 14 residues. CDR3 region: CASSVAGGTNEQFF. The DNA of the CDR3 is TGTGCCAGCTCGGTCGCGGGGGGCACGAATGAGCAGTTCTTC.

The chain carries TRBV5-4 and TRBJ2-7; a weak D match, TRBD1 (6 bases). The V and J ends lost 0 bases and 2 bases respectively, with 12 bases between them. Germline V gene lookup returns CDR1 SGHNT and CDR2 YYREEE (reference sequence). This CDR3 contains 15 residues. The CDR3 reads CASSLEQGPAYEQYF. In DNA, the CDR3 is TGTGCCAGCAGCTTGGAACAGGGCCCGGCCTACGAGCAGTACTTC.

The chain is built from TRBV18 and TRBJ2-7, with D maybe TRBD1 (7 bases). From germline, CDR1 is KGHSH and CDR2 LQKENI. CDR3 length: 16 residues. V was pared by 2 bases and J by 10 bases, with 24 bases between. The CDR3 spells CASSPIGTVGSGDQYF. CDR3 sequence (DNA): TGTGCCAGCTCACCAATCGGGACAGTCGGCTCGGGGGACCAGTACTTC.

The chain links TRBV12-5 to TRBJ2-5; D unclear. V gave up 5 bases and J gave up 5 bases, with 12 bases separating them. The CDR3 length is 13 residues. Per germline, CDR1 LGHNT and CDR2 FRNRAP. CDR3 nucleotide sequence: TGTGCTAGTGGTACAGATGGTGCGGAGACCCAGTACTTC. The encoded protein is CASGTDGAETQYF.

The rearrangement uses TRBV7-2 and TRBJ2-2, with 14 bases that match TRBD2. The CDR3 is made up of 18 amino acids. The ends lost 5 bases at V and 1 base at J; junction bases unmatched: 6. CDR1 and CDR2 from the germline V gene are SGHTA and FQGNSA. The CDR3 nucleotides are TGTGCCAGCAGCGTCAGACTAGCGGGGGGGATGAACACCGGGGAGCTGTTTTTT. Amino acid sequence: CASSVRLAGGMNTGELFF.

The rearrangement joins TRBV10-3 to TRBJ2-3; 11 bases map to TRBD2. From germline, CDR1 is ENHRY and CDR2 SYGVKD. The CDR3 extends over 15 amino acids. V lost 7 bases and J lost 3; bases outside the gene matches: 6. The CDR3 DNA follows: TGTGCCATCATCCCACTAGCGGGAGAGACAGATACGCAGTATTTT. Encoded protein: CAIIPLAGETDTQYF.